These 3 T cell receptor beta chains were sequenced from one sample in a study of Graves' ophthalmopathy and Graves' hyperthyroidism. From RNA, the CDR3 regions of TCR beta chains were amplified and sequenced. First-round RT-PCR relied on HTBI primers, and a second-round multiplex PCR came next. Using its own MiXCR run on the multiplex PCR reads, TCRdb lists one record per CDR3 protein. The sample yields around 1,200,000 distinct CDR3 sequences, less than 45% seen once. Sequences were obtained from peripheral blood or thyroid tissue (not recorded which). The receptor set was obtained from an adult man with Graves' hyperthyroidism.

The chain couples TRBV28 to TRBJ1-5, with 7 nucleotides matching TRBD1. With V trimmed by 5 bases and J by 3 bases, 7 bases remained unmatched. Germline loops: CDR1 MDHEN, CDR2 SYDVKM. This CDR3 is 15 amino acids long. The CDR3 coding sequence is TGTGCCAGCAGTCCGCCGACAGGGTACAATCAGCCCCAGCATTTT. This sequence encodes CASSPPTGYNQPQHF.

The chain recombines TRBV2 with TRBJ2-6; TRBD2 matches at 7 bases. The V gene's germline CDR1 is SNHLY and CDR2 FYNNEI. This CDR3 region has 12 residues. The CDR3 here is CGGGSGANVLTF. In nucleotides, the CDR3 is TGTGGGGGGGGCTCTGGGGCCAACGTCCTGACTTTC.

The chain employs TRBV18 and TRBJ2-5; 7 bases map to TRBD1. The CDR3 runs 15 residues. Trimming cost V 4 bases and J 2 bases; bases outside gene matches: 7. The germline CDR1 and CDR2 sequences are KGHSH and LQKENI. The CDR3 bases are TGTGCCAGCTCACTACTGGGACAGCAGCAAGAGACCCAGTACTTC. Translated, it gives CASSLLGQQQETQYF.